Shown below are 9 T cell receptor beta chains from a single sample sequenced in a study of T cells expressing NK-cell markers. TCRdb re-called the 5' RACE reads and catalogs CDR3 proteins one per entry, DNA excluded. The specimen's table records about 120,000 distinct CDR3 sequences. Specimen: blood T cells: a sorted CD56 or NKG2C T cell subset, CD4+ or CD8+ T cells, or bulk PBMC T cells (not recorded which). These receptors all come from a woman aged 18-70 years in good health.

The chain couples TRBV20-1 to TRBJ2-3; checking the TCRdb D call of TRBD2 is not possible without DNA. The CDR3 sequence is 16 residues long. Germline CDR1 DFQATT, CDR2 SNEGSKA (reference sequence). The chain's CDR3 is CSANLGSGGAADTQYF.

V is TRBV7-8 and J is TRBJ1-1. CDR3 length: 15 amino acids. Germline lookup yields CDR1 SGHVS and CDR2 FQNEAQ. The CDR3 loop is CASRSDTAWGTEAFF.

The V and J genes are TRBV3-1 and TRBJ1-2; lacking DNA, the TRBD1 call made by TCRdb goes unchecked. The CDR3 contains 18 residues. Germline V gene data show CDR1 as LGHDT and CDR2 as YNNKEL (reference sequence). CDR3 loop: CASSQELPGTARNYGYTF.

The genes are TRBV4-1 and TRBJ2-1; the D call from TCRdb, TRBD2, cannot be confirmed without DNA. Germline lookup yields CDR1 MGHRA and CDR2 YSYEKL. The CDR3 spans 16 residues. CDR3 in amino acids: CASSQGEVRSYNEQFF.

This sequence joins TRBV7-2 and TRBJ2-5. Per the germline V gene, CDR1 is SGHTA and CDR2 is FQGNSA. The CDR3 covers 14 residues. The CDR3 spells CASSLMGFAETQYF.

V and J are TRBV6-6 and TRBJ2-3; TCRdb picks TRBD1, but there is no DNA to check that call. This CDR3 is 13 amino acids long. From germline, CDR1 is MNHNY and CDR2 SVGAGI (reference sequence). The CDR3 sequence is CASSGTVTDTQYF.

This chain uses TRBV11-2 with TRBJ2-1; TCRdb picks TRBD1, but there is no DNA to check that call. Germline CDR1 and CDR2: SGHAT and FQNNGV. This CDR3 spans 16 amino acids. The CDR3 sequence: CASGGPGTDYYNEQFF.

The CDR3 is CASSKAGAYNEQYF. The V gene is TRBV21-1, the J gene TRBJ2-7; there is no DNA to check the TCRdb D call of TRBD1. TRBV21-1 corresponds to a pseudogene. The CDR3 has 14 residues.

The chain joins TRBV29-1 to TRBJ2-7; checking the TCRdb D call of TRBD1 is not possible without DNA. This CDR3 is 14 amino acids long. Germline assignment: CDR1 SQVTM and CDR2 ANQGSEA. The CDR3 region is CSVGQGPSSYEQYF.